The rows below give T cell receptor beta chains drawn from one sample of a study of blood T cell repertoires in COVID-19. Produced via immunoSEQ multiplex PCR; TCRdb's table is partial and in-frame only. This table has 30,000 to 40,000 clones, approximately 82% appearing once. The sample was peripheral blood. Receptors originate from a man of 80 years or more with active or convalescent COVID-19. Both conserved end residues are trimmed from each CDR3.

CDR3 protein,V gene,J gene
ASSTGGKQPQH,TRBV6-5,TRBJ1-5
ATSEGQPGDYGYT,TRBV24-1,TRBJ1-2
ASSPGQDMNTEAF,TRBV18,TRBJ1-1
ASSSSGRLTDTQY,TRBV5-6,TRBJ2-3
ASSPGQGGGYT,TRBV7-8,TRBJ1-2
SARDAGEQY,TRBV20-1,TRBJ2-7
ASSRLQGAGNTEAF,TRBV4-1,TRBJ1-1
ASSLEGQGGETQY,TRBV28,TRBJ2-5
ASSFGSPKETQY,TRBV5-1,TRBJ2-5
AVTGPDSNQPQH,TRBV7-9,TRBJ1-5
ASSFRPNYGYT,TRBV12-3/TRBV12-4,TRBJ1-2
AISEGGEQY,TRBV10-3,TRBJ2-7
ASSFRSDQPQH,TRBV7-9,TRBJ1-5
ASSPNLGGTGELF,TRBV5-4,TRBJ2-2
ATSETREGLGRELF,TRBV24-1,TRBJ2-2
ASSLATGNEQF,TRBV28,TRBJ2-1
ASSLEGGSYYGYT,TRBV11-3,TRBJ1-2
ASSQAMRLLSGNTIY,TRBV3-1/TRBV3-2,TRBJ1-3
ASSLGAYGYT,TRBV12-3/TRBV12-4,TRBJ1-2
ASSPPTTSYEQY,TRBV6-2/TRBV6-3,TRBJ2-7
ASSSQPGLAGVDEQF,TRBV7-2,TRBJ2-1
ASTSGLWEF,TRBV27,TRBJ2-1
ASSSPRGGLTINEQF,TRBV9,TRBJ2-1
SVSTGSSGNTIY,TRBV29-1,TRBJ1-3
ASSLDGRETQY,TRBV12-3/TRBV12-4,TRBJ2-5
ASSNQGTEAF,TRBV2,TRBJ1-1
ASSGIDRPGGELF,TRBV2,TRBJ2-2
ASSPPGLAGGVSDTQY,TRBV5-4,TRBJ2-3
ASSEMQAGSSYGYT,TRBV18,TRBJ1-2
ASRGTSGYEQY,TRBV12-3/TRBV12-4,TRBJ2-7
ASSLMGASYEQY,TRBV19,TRBJ2-7
ASRSDRAGGTDTQY,TRBV19,TRBJ2-3
ASSFTSGSSSYNEQF,TRBV5-5,TRBJ2-1
ATSDPPGYEQY,TRBV24-1,TRBJ2-7
ASSRAGRGIYGYT,TRBV5-5,TRBJ1-2